This T cell receptor beta chain derives from a study of cytomegalovirus exposure and HLA in healthy donors. Study-wide points: Associated with cytomegalovirus, according to the listing, were 150 to 200 TCR beta chains. Specific recognition of CMV antigens was confirmed in vitro for a few chains (all CMV-associated).

To note about this clone: The antigen is not known.

TCRdb's table, derived via immunoSEQ multiplex PCR, lists solely in-frame clones and lacks some. In the table there are about 110,000 clones, 70% to 85% of which are singletons. The length of the CDR3 is 15 residues. The V gene's germline CDR1 is SGHRS and CDR2 YFSETQ. The V and J ends lost 0 bases and 3 bases respectively, with 13 bases between them. This clonotype was sampled from a young woman in good health and CMV-seronegative. The J gene is TRBJ2-7, the V gene TRBV5-1; possible D gene TRBD2, 5 bases. The specimen sequenced was PBMCs. This CDR3 reads CASSLGESIIYEQYF. Here the CDR3 DNA reads TGCGCCAGCAGCTTGGGGGAGTCCATCATCTACGAGCAGTACTTC.